Listed here are 22 T cell receptor beta chains from one sample, sequenced in a study of OX40 agonist ivuxolimab in advanced cancers. TCRdb's table, derived via immunoSEQ multiplex PCR, lists solely in-frame clones and lacks some. The sample lists roughly 18,000 clones, over 55% seen once, with 24% in the top ten. This specimen was CD4+ or CD8+ T cells sorted from blood, taken in a trial of the OX40 agonist ivuxolimab. The receptors shown here come from an adult with an advanced solid tumor such as melanoma, head and neck, liver or kidney cancer.

V usage is TRBV10-3 and J usage is TRBJ2-1; 9 bases map to TRBD1. Per the germline V gene, CDR1 is ENHRY and CDR2 is SYGVKD. V lost 2 bases to trimming and J lost 8 bases; unmatched junction nucleotides: 7. This CDR3 spans 15 amino acids. The CDR3 DNA sequence: TGTGCCATCAGTGAGCCGACAGGGGGTGGGGATGAGCAGTTCTTC. This codes for CAISEPTGGGDEQFF.

CDR3 in amino acids: CATSRDLGEGSGYTF. The DNA for the CDR3 is TGTGCCACCAGCAGAGATTTAGGGGAGGGTTCTGGCTACACCTTC. The chain is built from TRBV15 and TRBJ1-2; D perhaps matches TRBD1 (5 bases). Trimming removed 0 bases from V and 7 bases from J, with 15 bases in between. CDR1 and CDR2 (germline): LNHNV, YYDKDF (reference sequence). The CDR3 runs to 15 residues.

This clone was picked up one time. The chain has TRBV7-2 and TRBJ2-7; a possible D gene is TRBD1 (6 bases). Germline CDR1 reads SGHTA; CDR2 reads FQGNSA. V was pared by 2 bases and J by 3 bases, with 14 bases between. The CDR3 is 15 residues long. The CDR3 nucleotides read TGTGCCAGCAGCTTAATGGACAGTAAATACTACGAGCAGTACTTC. Protein: CASSLMDSKYYEQYF.

This sequence joins TRBV4-3 and TRBJ1-4, with 7 bases that match TRBD1. Germline V lookup: CDR1 LGHNA, CDR2 YSLEER. The CDR3 totals 17 residues. The V gene end was trimmed by 0 bases and the J gene end by 0 bases; junction bases not matched to a gene: 4. CDR3 DNA sequence: TGCGCCAGCAGCCAAGATATAGGGACAGCAACTAATGAAAAACTGTTTTTT. It is translated as CASSQDIGTATNEKLFF.

V usage is TRBV6-5 and J usage is TRBJ1-2, with D tentatively TRBD1 (6 bases). The germline V gene has CDR1 MNHEY and CDR2 SVGAGI. The germline V and J ends were trimmed by 0 bases and 4 bases, with 12 bases remaining between them. The CDR3 is 15 amino acids. CDR3 coding DNA: TGTGCCAGCAGTTACTCCGCAGGGGTTAGCTATGGCTACACCTTC. Translation gives CASSYSAGVSYGYTF.

This clone is medium-sized. The rearrangement joins TRBV6-5 to TRBJ1-2, with D uncertain. Germline V CDR1 and CDR2: MNHEY, SVGAGI. This CDR3 has 15 amino acids. Trimming removed 7 bases at V and 4 bases at J, with 19 bases between. The CDR3 sequence is CASTPGAGRGYGYTF. The CDR3 nucleotides read TGTGCCAGCACCCCGGGAGCCGGACGGGGCTATGGCTACACCTTC.

By its share, this clone is medium-sized. The chain carries TRBV7-3 and TRBJ2-2, with D uncertain. The CDR3 loop spans 13 amino acids. Germline CDR1 SGHTA, CDR2 FQGTGA. The germline V and J ends were trimmed by 3 bases and 5 bases, with 7 bases remaining between them. The CDR3 DNA is TGTGCCAGCAGCTTGGAGTTAACCGGGGAGCTGTTTTTT. Its protein is CASSLELTGELFF.

The chain recombines TRBV7-2 with TRBJ1-5, with D possibly being TRBD1 (6 bases). V lost 4 bases, J lost 3 bases, and 13 bases lay in between. Per the germline V gene, CDR1 is SGHTA and CDR2 is FQGNSA. The CDR3 length is 15 residues. The CDR3 sequence: CASSSRGGSNQPQHF. The CDR3, as DNA: TGTGCCAGCAGCTCGAGAGGGGGTTCCAATCAGCCCCAGCATTTT.

The chain is built from TRBV9 and TRBJ1-2, with 8 bases aligning to TRBD1. In germline, CDR1 is SGDLS, CDR2 YYNGEE. After removal of 2 bases from V and 2 bases from J, the junction contained 14 bases not matched to a gene. This CDR3 has 18 amino acids. The CDR3, as DNA: TGTGCCAGCAGCGTGGGTACGGAACAGGGGGACACCAACTATGGCTACACCTTC. Amino acid sequence: CASSVGTEQGDTNYGYTF.

V usage is TRBV29-1 and J usage is TRBJ2-7; the D gene is possibly TRBD1 (5 bases). The CDR3 runs to 15 residues. V lost 3 bases, J lost 3 bases, and 18 bases lay in between. Germline V gene sequence: CDR1 SQVTM, CDR2 ANQGSEA. The CDR3 loop is CSVEGGSQGIYEQYF. The CDR3 nucleotides are TGCAGCGTTGAGGGTGGGTCTCAGGGTATCTACGAGCAGTACTTC.

This chain connects TRBV29-1 to TRBJ2-6; perhaps D is TRBD1 or TRBD2 (5 bases each). V lost 4 bases to trimming and J lost 4 bases, with 11 bases between them. The CDR3 is 14 residues long. Looked up from germline, CDR1 is SQVTM and CDR2 is ANQGSEA. The CDR3 DNA reads as TGCAGCGTTGGAGGGGAGAACGGGGCCAACGTCCTGACTTTC. This gives the protein CSVGGENGANVLTF. The complete variable domain, with remaining parts taken from reference TRBV29-1 and TRBJ2-6, reads SAVISQKPSRDICQRGTSLTIQCQVDSQVTMMFWYRQQPGQSLTLIATANQGSEATYESGFVIDKFPISRPNLTFSTLTVSNMSPEDSSIYLCSVGGENGANVLTFGAGSRLTVL.

The chain uses TRBV7-2 and TRBJ2-5; possible D gene TRBD2, 6 bases. Germline V gene data show CDR1 as SGHTA and CDR2 as FQGNSA. The CDR3 covers 15 residues. The ends were cut back, 2 bases at V and 5 bases at J, with 15 bases in the middle. CDR3 in DNA: TGTGCCAGCAGCTTAATTGGCGGGGCCTCGGAGACCCAGTACTTC. Amino acid sequence: CASSLIGGASETQYF.

This clone was found a few times. The chain carries TRBV4-1 and TRBJ2-7, with 11 bases that match TRBD2. Trimming cost V 2 bases and J 4 bases; bases outside gene matches: 4. The CDR3 contains 15 residues. Germline V CDR1 and CDR2: MGHRA, YSYEKL. As DNA, the CDR3 is TGCGCCAGCAGCCAACTTAGCGGGGGGGTGTACGAGCAGTACTTC. Translated, it gives CASSQLSGGVYEQYF.

By proportion, this clone is medium-sized (0.01 to 0.1%). The CDR3: CASSVDPDSGNTIYF. CDR3 DNA sequence: TGTGCCAGCAGCGTAGACCCGGATTCTGGAAACACCATATATTTT. The V call is TRBV9, the J call TRBJ1-3; D remains unclear. In germline, CDR1 is SGDLS, CDR2 YYNGEE. The V end lost 0 bases, the J end lost 1 base, and 8 bases lay between the germline ends. The CDR3 has 15 amino acids.

CDR3 in amino acids: CASSLWGRGNTEAFF. CDR3 coding DNA: TGTGCCAGCAGTTTATGGGGCAGGGGAAACACTGAAGCTTTCTTT. The chain couples TRBV27 to TRBJ1-1; perhaps TRBD1 as D (6 bases). CDR3 length equals 15 residues. Germline V gives CDR1 MNHEY, CDR2 SMNVEV (reference sequence). V lost 1 base to trimming and J lost 2 bases, with 11 bases between them.

This clone was seen only a few times. DNA of the CDR3: TGTGCCAGTAGTATAGGGAACACTGAAGCTTTCTTT. Protein: CASSIGNTEAFF. The chain carries TRBV19 and TRBJ1-1; no clear D gene. CDR1 and CDR2 (germline): LNHDA, SQIVND (reference sequence). Between the trimmed V and J ends, which lost 1 base and 1 base, there was a span of 1 base. This CDR3 has 12 residues.

The genes are TRBV9 and TRBJ1-6; D remains unclear. Germline values: CDR1 SGDLS, CDR2 YYNGEE. The V gene lost 2 bases and the J gene lost 14 bases, with 14 bases spanning the gap. CDR3 length: 13 amino acids. DNA for the CDR3: TGTGCCAGCAGCGTCAGCTCGGGAAAAACCCTCCACTTT. It is translated as CASSVSSGKTLHF. Using reference TRBV9 and TRBJ1-6 for the parts outside the CDR3, the full variable domain is DSGVTQTPKHLITATGQRVTLRCSPRSGDLSVYWYQQSLDQGLQFLIQYYNGEERAKGNILERFSAQQFPDLHSELNLSSLELGDSALYFCASSVSSGKTLHFGNGTRLTVT.

V usage is TRBV9 and J usage is TRBJ1-3; unclear D gene. Germline V lookup: CDR1 SGDLS, CDR2 YYNGEE. Trimming cost V 3 bases and J 4 bases, with 14 bases left between them. This CDR3 has 15 residues. This CDR3 is CASSAMGGPGNTIYF. The CDR3 region has the DNA TGTGCCAGCAGCGCAATGGGTGGACCGGGAAACACCATATATTTT.

The chain combines TRBV19 with TRBJ2-3; D is unresolved. The length of the CDR3 is 13 residues. The germline V and J ends were trimmed by 3 bases and 4 bases, with 8 bases remaining between them. CDR1 LNHDA and CDR2 SQIVND come from the germline V gene (reference sequence). The CDR3 DNA sequence: TGTGCCAGTAGTATCATAATAGCAGATACGCAGTATTTT. It yields the protein CASSIIIADTQYF.

J is TRBJ1-2 and V is TRBV21-1. TRBV21-1 is labeled a pseudogene. CDR3 length: 16 residues. In DNA form, the CDR3 reads TGTGCCAGCAATCAAAGCGGGGGCGCAGGGGACTATGGCTACACCTTC. Translated, it gives CASNQSGGAGDYGYTF.

The chain recombines TRBV5-6 with TRBJ2-5; D assignment may be TRBD1 or TRBD2 (5 bases each). The CDR3 extends over 17 amino acids. Trimming took 1 base from V and 2 from J, leaving 18 bases between them. Germline V gene data show CDR1 as SGHDT and CDR2 as YYEEEE. Here the CDR3 DNA reads TGTGCCAGCAGCTTGCCGGGGCTTTTGGTGTATCAAGAGACCCAGTACTTC. This gives the protein CASSLPGLLVYQETQYF.

This clone came up a few times. The chain links TRBV19 to TRBJ2-5, with TRBD1 matching over 8 bases. The CDR3 runs 16 residues. Trimming cost V 7 bases and J 4 bases; bases outside gene matches: 14. Germline assignment: CDR1 LNHDA and CDR2 SQIVND (reference sequence). Here the CDR3 reads CASMSLFQGAGETQYF. DNA of the CDR3: TGTGCCAGTATGAGCCTTTTCCAGGGGGCAGGAGAGACCCAGTACTTC. Full variable domain (remainder filled in from reference TRBV19 and TRBJ2-5): DGGITQSPKYLFRKEGQNVTLSCEQNLNHDAMYWYRQDPGQGLRLIYYSQIVNDFQKGDIAEGYSVSREKKESFPLTVTSAQKNPTAFYLCASMSLFQGAGETQYFGPGTRLLVL.